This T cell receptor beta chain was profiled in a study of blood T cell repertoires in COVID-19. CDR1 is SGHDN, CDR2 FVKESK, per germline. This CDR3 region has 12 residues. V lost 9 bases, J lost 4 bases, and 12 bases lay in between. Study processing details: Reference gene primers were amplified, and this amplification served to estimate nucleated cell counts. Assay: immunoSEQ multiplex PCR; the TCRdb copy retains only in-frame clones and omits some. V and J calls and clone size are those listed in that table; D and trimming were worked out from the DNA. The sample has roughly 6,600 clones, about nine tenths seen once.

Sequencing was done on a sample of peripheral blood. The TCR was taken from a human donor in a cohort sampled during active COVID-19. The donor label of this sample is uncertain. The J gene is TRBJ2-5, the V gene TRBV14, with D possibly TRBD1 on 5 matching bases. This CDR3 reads CASGQGRETQYF. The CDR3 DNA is TGTGCCAGTGGGCAGGGTCGAGAGACCCAGTACTTC.